These 30 T cell receptor beta chains were sequenced from one sample in a study of blood T cell repertoires in COVID-19. Generated by immunoSEQ multiplex PCR, the TCRdb table keeps only in-frame clones and is missing some. The sample yields approximately 93,000 clones, over 80% seen once. Input material: peripheral blood. Receptor source: a human donor in a cohort sampled during active COVID-19.

The rearrangement links TRBV19 to TRBJ1-4; 7 nucleotides line up with TRBD1. Germline assignment: CDR1 LNHDA and CDR2 SQIVND (reference sequence). V shed 8 bases, J shed 8 bases, and the junction held 14 bases outside the gene matches. The CDR3 is 15 amino acids. The CDR3 spells CASSSRDSGVEKLFF. CDR3 nucleotide sequence: TGTGCCAGTTCCTCTCGGGACAGCGGCGTAGAAAAACTGTTTTTT.

This chain joins TRBV19 and TRBJ2-1, with D possibly matching TRBD2 (6 bases). With 1 base removed from V and 8 bases from J, the gap between germline ends came to 18 bases. The CDR3 loop spans 16 amino acids. Germline CDR1 LNHDA, CDR2 SQIVND (reference sequence). The CDR3 DNA sequence: TGTGCCAGTAGTATAGGAGGCCAGGTGGGGGGTGATGAGCAGTTCTTC. It translates to CASSIGGQVGGDEQFF.

Regarding this clone: The germline gene is not matched at one end of the junction; a read error may be the cause. Written as DNA, the CDR3 is TGTGCCAGCACCTTGCACAGGGTAGGGTACGAGCAGTACTTC. This gives the protein CASTLHRVGYEQYF. The chain couples TRBV5-8 to TRBJ2-7, with D possibly TRBD1 on 6 matching bases. CDR3 length equals 14 residues. The germline gives CDR1 SGHTS, CDR2 YDEGEE.

This chain uses TRBV5-1 with TRBJ1-4, with D perhaps matching TRBD1 (6 bases). The CDR3 is made up of 15 amino acids. V was shortened by 4 bases and J by 2 bases, with 12 bases between the two germline ends. From germline, CDR1 is SGHRS and CDR2 YFSETQ. The CDR3 protein is CASSREGGTNEKLFF. The CDR3, as DNA: TGCGCCAGCAGCCGGGAGGGGGGTACTAATGAAAAACTGTTTTTT.

This rearrangement joins TRBV28 to TRBJ2-7, with D perhaps matching TRBD1 (5 bases). CDR3 size: 14 residues. Deletions cut 3 bases from V and 2 bases from J, with 11 bases between. Germline CDR1 reads MDHEN; CDR2 reads SYDVKM. This chain's CDR3 is CASSFPGHTYEQYF. The CDR3 DNA reads TGTGCCAGCAGTTTCCCCGGACACACCTACGAGCAGTACTTC.

The chain links TRBV6-2 or TRBV6-3 to TRBJ2-2, with 11 bases fitting TRBD2. The CDR3 has 18 amino acids. The V and J ends lost 4 bases and 6 bases, in that order; junction bases with no gene match: 13. Germline V gene lookup returns CDR1 MNHEY and CDR2 SVGEGT. CDR3 in DNA: TGTGCCAGCAGTTCGGGACTAGCGGCCCGAAAGGGGGCCGGGGAGCTGTTTTTT. Amino acid sequence: CASSSGLAARKGAGELFF.

The chain uses TRBV11-3 and TRBJ2-1; 13 bases line up with TRBD2. Trimming took 5 bases from V and 9 from J; bases not matched to a gene: 7. The length of the CDR3 is 15 residues. The germline CDR1 and CDR2 sequences are SGHNT and YENEEA. DNA for the CDR3: TGTGCCAGCAGCACCGGACTAGCGGGAGTAGGTGAGCAGTTCTTC. Translation gives CASSTGLAGVGEQFF.

The chain links TRBV25-1 to TRBJ2-1, with a weak D call TRBD2 (5 bases). This CDR3 spans 14 amino acids. The ends were cut back, 1 base at V and 10 bases at J, with 14 bases in the middle. Germline V gene sequence: CDR1 MGHDK, CDR2 SYGVNS. The CDR3 nucleotides read TGTGCCAGCAGTGAATTACTAGTGGTAGGGGAGCAGTTCTTC. Translating it yields CASSELLVVGEQFF. Together with reference TRBV25-1 and TRBJ2-1, the CDR3 gives the full variable domain: EADIYQTPRYLVIGTGKKITLECSQTMGHDKMYWYQQDPGMELHLIHYSYGVNSTEKGDLSSESTVSRIRTEHFPLTLESARPSHTSQYLCASSELLVVGEQFFGPGTRLTVL.

The chain has TRBV28 and TRBJ1-2, with 9 bases aligning to TRBD1. V lost 4 bases, J lost 3 bases, and 12 bases stayed unmatched. The CDR3 covers 17 residues. Germline CDR1 MDHEN, CDR2 SYDVKM. CDR3 loop: CASSSPRQGDIDYGYTF. The CDR3 DNA sequence: TGTGCCAGCAGTTCGCCTAGACAGGGGGATATTGACTATGGCTACACCTTC.

This clone occurred a few times. The chain couples TRBV5-6 to TRBJ2-2, with TRBD2 identical over 14 bases. Trimming at V came to 3 bases and at J to 5 bases, leaving 6 bases not matched to a gene. There are 17 residues in the CDR3. CDR1 is SGHDT and CDR2 is YYEEEE in the germline V gene. The CDR3 here is CASSSTSGRAWTGELFF. Written as DNA, the CDR3 is TGTGCCAGCAGCTCGACTAGCGGGAGGGCCTGGACCGGGGAGCTGTTTTTT.

The chain is built from TRBV28 and TRBJ2-2; D is perhaps TRBD1 (6 bases). CDR1 is MDHEN and CDR2 is SYDVKM in the germline V gene. V was clipped by 7 bases and J by 6 bases, with 12 bases between them. This CDR3 has 13 residues. This CDR3 reads CASNPGVSGELFF. In DNA form, the CDR3 reads TGTGCCAGCAACCCAGGGGTATCCGGGGAGCTGTTTTTT.

This chain joins TRBV5-6 and TRBJ2-7; TRBD1 aligns across 10 bases. The V segment lost 0 bases and the J segment 4 bases; nucleotides outside the gene matches: 4. CDR1 SGHDT and CDR2 YYEEEE come from the germline V gene. The CDR3 spans 15 residues. The CDR3 protein is CASSLAGTGEYEQYF. CDR3 coding DNA: TGTGCCAGCAGCTTGGCGGGGACAGGGGAGTACGAGCAGTACTTC.

V gene TRBV4-2 combines with J gene TRBJ2-7, with D possibly being TRBD2 (6 bases). In germline, CDR1 is LGHNA, CDR2 YNFKEQ. CDR3 size: 15 residues. V was pared by 1 base and J by 3 bases, with 13 bases between. Here the CDR3 reads CASSQARDSGYEQYF. As DNA, the CDR3 is TGTGCCAGCAGCCAAGCGCGGGACTCGGGCTACGAGCAGTACTTC.

The gene calls are TRBV28 and TRBJ2-1; maybe TRBD2 (7 bases). V lost 5 bases and J lost 7, with 24 bases in between. This CDR3 spans 17 amino acids. In germline, CDR1 is MDHEN, CDR2 SYDVKM. The CDR3 spells CASSLGWGGARVNEQFF. Here the CDR3 DNA reads TGTGCCAGCAGTCTTGGTTGGGGGGGGGCGCGTGTGAATGAGCAGTTCTTC.

The J gene is TRBJ2-7, the V gene TRBV6-5, with 10 bases fitting TRBD2. With V trimmed by 3 bases and J by 2 bases, 7 bases remained unmatched. Germline CDR1 MNHEY, CDR2 SVGAGI. The CDR3 totals 16 residues. The CDR3 region is CASSYGGLAEPYEQYF. DNA of the CDR3: TGTGCCAGCAGTTATGGAGGACTAGCGGAGCCCTACGAGCAGTACTTC.

This sequence joins TRBV7-3 and TRBJ2-5, with 7 bases fitting TRBD2. The germline CDR1 and CDR2 sequences are SGHTA and FQGTGA. The J segment lost 5 bases and the V segment lost 3 bases, leaving 3 bases of the junction unmatched. This CDR3 has 13 residues. The CDR3 here is CASSFAGAETQYF. CDR3 nucleotide sequence: TGTGCCAGCAGCTTCGCGGGAGCGGAGACCCAGTACTTC.

The chain is built from TRBV27 and TRBJ2-2; tentative D call: TRBD1 (5 bases). Trimming removed 7 bases at V and 6 bases at J, with 12 bases between. This CDR3 region has 13 residues. Germline V CDR1 and CDR2: MNHEY, SMNVEV (reference sequence). The CDR3 here is CASTPLGAGELFF. The CDR3, as DNA: TGTGCCAGCACTCCTTTAGGGGCCGGGGAGCTGTTTTTT.

V usage is TRBV19 and J usage is TRBJ1-3; D is unclear. This CDR3 contains 14 residues. V lost 5 bases and J 7 bases, leaving 15 bases between the germline ends. Germline lookup yields CDR1 LNHDA and CDR2 SQIVND (reference sequence). CDR3 sequence (DNA): TGTGCCAGTAGTCCGACCGCGTCGGGGAACACCATATATTTT. This codes for CASSPTASGNTIYF. Based on the CDR3 plus reference TRBV19 and TRBJ1-3, the full variable domain is DGGITQSPKYLFRKEGQNVTLSCEQNLNHDAMYWYRQDPGQGLRLIYYSQIVNDFQKGDIAEGYSVSREKKESFPLTVTSAQKNPTAFYLCASSPTASGNTIYFGEGSWLTVV.

In its sample, this clone was seen once. The chain employs TRBV10-3 and TRBJ1-4; 9 nucleotides agree with TRBD1. V shed 3 bases and J 4 bases; nucleotides not matched to a gene: 6. This CDR3 is 16 amino acids long. The germline V gene has CDR1 ENHRY and CDR2 SYGVKD. The CDR3 nucleotides are TGTGCCATCAGTGAAGTTGCGACAGGGGGTAATGAAAAACTGTTTTTT. This translates into CAISEVATGGNEKLFF.

In its sample, this clone was seen once. This chain joins TRBV5-6 and TRBJ1-2, with D unclear. The germline V gene has CDR1 SGHDT and CDR2 YYEEEE. The CDR3 has 13 amino acids. Trimming removed 4 bases at V and 8 bases at J, with 15 bases between. Here the CDR3 DNA reads TGTGCCAGCAGCCAGTCGTCAGGAGGGGGCTACACCTTC. Translation: CASSQSSGGGYTF.

This clone was seen just once. The V and J genes are TRBV19 and TRBJ1-5; D not certain. Looked up from germline, CDR1 is LNHDA and CDR2 is SQIVND (reference sequence). The CDR3 is 15 residues long. Trimming took 5 bases from V and 1 from J, leaving 12 bases between them. The CDR3 sequence: CASSLPGGSNQPQHF. The CDR3 nucleotides read TGTGCCAGTAGTCTCCCGGGAGGGAGCAATCAGCCCCAGCATTTT.

The V call is TRBV3-1 (or the pseudogene TRBV3-2), the J call TRBJ2-7; TRBD1 matches 10 bases. V gave up 0 bases and J gave up 6 bases; unmatched junction bases: 5. From germline, CDR1 is LGHDT and CDR2 YNNKEL (reference sequence). The CDR3 is made up of 15 amino acids. The CDR3 sequence: CASSQEGTGAGEQYF. The CDR3 DNA reads TGTGCCAGCAGCCAAGAGGGGACAGGGGCTGGCGAGCAGTACTTC.

The DNA for the CDR3 is TGTGCCAGCAGCCAATCGACAGGGGCCGGAAACACCATATATTTT. This codes for CASSQSTGAGNTIYF. The J gene is TRBJ1-3, the V gene TRBV7-8; 8 nucleotides line up with TRBD1. Germline loops: CDR1 SGHVS, CDR2 FQNEAQ. The ends lost 5 bases at V and 4 bases at J; junction bases unmatched: 7. CDR3 size: 15 residues.

This chain links TRBV7-2 with TRBJ1-2, with 7 nucleotides matching TRBD1. Looked up from germline, CDR1 is SGHTA and CDR2 is FQGNSA. This CDR3 is built from 15 residues. The J segment lost 4 bases and the V segment lost 4 bases, leaving 9 bases of the junction unmatched. The CDR3 protein is CASSSTRQGPYGYTF. The CDR3 DNA follows: TGTGCCAGCAGCTCCACCCGACAGGGACCCTATGGCTACACCTTC. Full variable domain (missing parts from reference TRBV7-2 and TRBJ1-2): GAGVSQSPSNKVTEKGKDVELRCDPISGHTALYWYRQSLGQGLEFLIYFQGNSAPDKSGLPSDRFSAERTGGSVSTLTIQRTQQEDSAVYLCASSSTRQGPYGYTFGSGTRLTVV.

The chain combines TRBV15 with TRBJ2-1; TRBD2 matches at 10 bases. The germline gives CDR1 LNHNV, CDR2 YYDKDF (reference sequence). The V segment lost 3 bases and the J segment 1 base; nucleotides outside the gene matches: 3. CDR3 length: 16 amino acids. This CDR3 is CATSSELAGSYNEQFF. The CDR3 coding sequence is TGTGCCACCAGCAGCGAACTAGCGGGATCCTACAATGAGCAGTTCTTC.

The chain joins TRBV6-6 to TRBJ2-1; no clear D. CDR3 length: 11 amino acids. V dropped 0 bases and J dropped 10 bases, with 4 bases sitting between them. Per the germline V gene, CDR1 is MNHNY and CDR2 is SVGAGI (reference sequence). The CDR3 here is CASSYSLEQFF. The DNA of the CDR3 is TGTGCCAGCAGTTACTCCCTGGAGCAGTTCTTC.

The chain has TRBV24-1 and TRBJ2-1; D is perhaps TRBD2 (6 bases). Trimming pared 10 bases from V and 7 bases from J, leaving 22 bases between. CDR1 and CDR2 (germline): KGHDR, SFDVKD. The CDR3 consists of 15 residues. The CDR3 DNA reads TGTGCCACTACGGAGGGAACTAGCACTGGAAATGAGCAGTTCTTC. This codes for CATTEGTSTGNEQFF.

The rearrangement links TRBV5-1 to TRBJ2-1; D is possibly TRBD1 (6 bases). The V end lost 4 bases, the J end lost 9 bases, and 17 bases lay between the germline ends. The germline V gene encodes CDR1 SGHRS and CDR2 YFSETQ. The CDR3 extends over 14 amino acids. The CDR3 region has the DNA TGCGCCAGCAGCCCGGTTGACGAACAGGGTGAGCAGTTCTTC. Its translation: CASSPVDEQGEQFF.

The gene calls are TRBV7-9 and TRBJ2-5; maybe TRBD2 (5 bases). The germline V gene has CDR1 SEHNR and CDR2 FQNEAQ (reference sequence). The CDR3 spans 14 residues. V lost 1 base and J lost 7, with 13 bases in between. CDR3 amino acids: CASSLGRGSGTQYF. The CDR3 nucleotides read TGTGCCAGCAGCTTAGGCCGGGGATCTGGGACCCAGTACTTC.

This chain uses TRBV6-5 with TRBJ1-4; 10 nucleotides agree with TRBD1. CDR3 length: 12 amino acids. Trimming took 8 bases from V and 8 from J; bases not matched to a gene: 2. Per germline, CDR1 MNHEY and CDR2 SVGAGI. The CDR3 reads CASRQGAEKLFF. DNA of the CDR3: TGTGCCAGCCGACAGGGGGCCGAAAAACTGTTTTTT.